This TCR beta chain derives from a study of cytomegalovirus exposure and HLA in healthy donors. Study summary: A data release that came early held tens of millions of unique TCRs from HLA-typed donors. General observations from the study: According to the study, 150 to 200 TCR beta chains were cytomegalovirus-associated. The study carried out a later analysis of TCR beta sequences. It associated some 17,000 of them with specific HLA alleles at a false discovery rate of 0.05.

As to this clone: Its antigen is currently unknown.

Donors were ostensibly healthy at sampling, although undocumented immune exposures were probable. 13 Jbeta primers and 60 Vbeta primers were used for the PCR. Produced via immunoSEQ multiplex PCR; TCRdb's table is partial and in-frame only. The sample includes about 200,000 clones, roughly four fifths of them seen just once. The clonotype comes from a woman between 35 and 50 years old in good health and CMV-seronegative. Sequencing used PBMCs.

The CDR3 here is CASSPASTGGLETQYF. CDR3 nucleotide sequence: TGTGCCAGCAGCCCCGCCTCGACAGGGGGCCTCGAGACCCAGTACTTC. The chain recombines TRBV7-3 with TRBJ2-5; 10 bases fit TRBD1. This CDR3 has 16 amino acids. Germline V gives CDR1 SGHTA, CDR2 FQGTGA. The ends lost 5 bases at V and 5 bases at J; junction bases unmatched: 11.